The rows below give T cell receptor beta chains drawn from one sample of a study of cytomegalovirus exposure and HLA in healthy donors. Only in-frame clones appear in the TCRdb table, and some are missing; sequencing was by immunoSEQ multiplex PCR. The data show 57,000 or so clones, 75% to 85% seen once. Sequenced material: PBMCs. The receptors here all came from a man between 50 and 59 years old in good health and CMV-seropositive. The conserved cysteine and the conserved F or W are not part of the CDR3 here. Fields, in order: J gene, V gene, D gene, CDR3 protein. The D gene is left open where the match is weak.

J: TRBJ2-3
V: TRBV29-1
D: NA
CDR3: SVVGKARGSPDTQY

J: TRBJ2-1
V: TRBV4-1
D: NA
CDR3: GSSQVLQPLLRYEQF

J: TRBJ2-7
V: TRBV27
D: TRBD1
CDR3: ASSLYGGTGRAPYEQY

J: TRBJ2-1
V: TRBV4-3
D: TRBD1
CDR3: ASSHEQGNYNEQF

J: TRBJ1-5
V: TRBV7-8
D: NA
CDR3: ASSFRGNSNQPQH

J: TRBJ2-4
V: TRBV7-2
D: NA
CDR3: ASSPAYALNIQY

J: TRBJ2-7
V: TRBV30
D: NA
CDR3: AWSRLPYEQY

J: NA
V: TRBV5-1
D: TRBD2
CDR3: ASSLGLAGAGYNEQF

J: TRBJ2-2
V: TRBV4-3
D: NA
CDR3: ASSQDSQRTTGELF

J: TRBJ1-1
V: TRBV27
D: NA
CDR3: ASSPRQDYTEAF

J: TRBJ2-7
V: TRBV7-9
D: NA
CDR3: ASSSSGGLGYEQY

J: TRBJ2-2
V: TRBV9
D: NA
CDR3: ASSVLTGSAGELF

J: TRBJ2-1
V: TRBV5-4
D: TRBD2
CDR3: ASSLGRTSGRSSYNEQF

J: TRBJ1-2
V: TRBV16
D: NA
CDR3: ASSQSPPNGYT

J: TRBJ2-3
V: TRBV6-5
D: TRBD1
CDR3: ASSYTGQGPDTQY

J: TRBJ2-7
V: TRBV7-2
D: TRBD1
CDR3: ASGGQGAYEQY

J: TRBJ2-2
V: TRBV5-1
D: NA
CDR3: ASSQTSFANTGELF

J: TRBJ2-7
V: TRBV5-6
D: NA
CDR3: ASSQEGRVYEQY

J: TRBJ2-7
V: TRBV10-3
D: TRBD1
CDR3: AISEPETGGDEQY

J: TRBJ1-4
V: TRBV6-1
D: TRBD1
CDR3: ASDRGHGEKLF

J: TRBJ1-1
V: TRBV19
D: NA
CDR3: ASSITLGTAEAF

J: TRBJ2-3
V: TRBV6-6
D: NA
CDR3: ASSYSGASLYTQY

J: TRBJ1-2
V: TRBV4-3
D: NA
CDR3: ASSQAYRDGRDGYT

J: TRBJ1-2
V: TRBV6-5
D: NA
CDR3: ASSYKGERGYT

J: TRBJ1-2
V: TRBV2
D: NA
CDR3: ASKGQGQVYGYT

J: TRBJ1-5
V: TRBV10-3
D: NA
CDR3: AISATRSNQPQH

J: TRBJ2-1
V: TRBV6-5
D: TRBD2
CDR3: ASSLMREGYNEQF

J: TRBJ1-3
V: TRBV11-2
D: NA
CDR3: ASSLPRGSGNTIY

J: TRBJ2-4
V: TRBV27
D: NA
CDR3: ASSRRGFSKNIQY

J: TRBJ2-5
V: TRBV6-4
D: NA
CDR3: ARRGGGGGEETQY

J: TRBJ2-1
V: TRBV7-8
D: TRBD2
CDR3: ASRGTSGGFNEQF

J: TRBJ2-7
V: TRBV5-1
D: TRBD1
CDR3: ASSLNYRGPSPYEQY

J: TRBJ1-2
V: TRBV4-3
D: NA
CDR3: ASSQDRGKAGYT

J: TRBJ2-3
V: TRBV7-2
D: TRBD2
CDR3: ASSLVAGSTDTQY

J: TRBJ2-5
V: TRBV4-3
D: TRBD2
CDR3: ASSLGLEETQY

J: TRBJ1-1
V: TRBV6-1
D: TRBD1
CDR3: ASSGLGTGEAF

J: TRBJ2-7
V: TRBV27
D: NA
CDR3: ASSLGGQTYEQY

J: TRBJ1-5
V: TRBV27
D: NA
CDR3: ASSTGQSNQPQH

J: TRBJ2-2
V: TRBV6-1
D: TRBD2
CDR3: ACGGPHDTGELF

J: TRBJ2-7
V: TRBV27
D: TRBD2
CDR3: ASSKTPSGGIAYEQY

J: TRBJ2-7
V: TRBV5-1
D: TRBD1
CDR3: ASRNRDSDAYEQY

J: TRBJ1-5
V: TRBV6-1
D: TRBD1
CDR3: ASTQDRVQPQH

J: TRBJ1-2
V: TRBV27
D: NA
CDR3: ASSPGNYLEPYGYT

J: TRBJ2-5
V: TRBV19
D: TRBD2
CDR3: ASSQLAGERETQY

J: TRBJ2-7
V: TRBV5-1
D: TRBD1
CDR3: ASSAQPGTGAYEQY

J: TRBJ2-7
V: TRBV28
D: NA
CDR3: ASSERPYEQY

J: TRBJ2-2
V: TRBV5-6
D: TRBD1
CDR3: ASSNTGTGNTGELF

J: TRBJ1-1
V: TRBV6-1
D: NA
CDR3: ASSRGLSTEAF

J: TRBJ2-7
V: TRBV12-5
D: NA
CDR3: ASAGELPEQY

J: TRBJ2-2
V: TRBV11-2
D: NA
CDR3: ASSATNTGELF

J: TRBJ1-1
V: TRBV30
D: NA
CDR3: AWTRPEAF

J: TRBJ2-1
V: TRBV4-3
D: NA
CDR3: ASSQDMMVLSYNEQF

J: TRBJ2-3
V: TRBV25-1
D: NA
CDR3: ASSERSSDTQY

J: TRBJ2-7
V: TRBV11-3
D: NA
CDR3: ASSSTQVGEQY

J: TRBJ2-1
V: TRBV19
D: NA
CDR3: ASSIDQVDYNEQF

J: TRBJ2-1
V: TRBV7-2
D: TRBD1
CDR3: ASSLQGVRIGEQF

J: TRBJ2-5
V: TRBV7-9
D: NA
CDR3: ASGYPPQGPQETQY

J: TRBJ2-7
V: TRBV7-9
D: NA
CDR3: SSSHGTPGEQY